These 8 T cell receptor beta chains were all obtained from the same sample, sequenced in a study of blood T cells in healthy people across ages. Through a sample-barcoded 5' primer and a J-beta primer mix, a second PCR was run for roughly 6 to 11 cycles. TCRdb redid the calling of the 5' RACE reads with MiXCR, one entry per CDR3 protein. The sample carries 1.5 million to 1.9 million distinct CDR3 sequences, approximately 39% recorded once. The sample taken for sequencing was blood. The receptors were gathered from a woman under 30 in good health.

The chain has TRBV6-5 and TRBJ1-1, with D uncertain. The ends were cut back, 0 bases at V and 1 base at J, with 6 bases in the middle. The CDR3 totals 14 residues. The germline CDR1 and CDR2 sequences are MNHEY and SVGAGI. The CDR3 loop reads CASSYSGSNTEAFF. The CDR3 DNA sequence: TGTGCCAGCAGTTACTCCGGGTCGAACACTGAAGCTTTCTTT.

The rearrangement links TRBV6-5 to TRBJ1-1, with 8 bases lining up with TRBD1. Looked up from germline, CDR1 is MNHEY and CDR2 is SVGAGI. The ends lost 2 bases at V and 2 bases at J; junction bases unmatched: 7. This CDR3 is built from 16 residues. The CDR3 spells CASSYDRGGRNTEAFF. In nucleotides, the CDR3 is TGTGCCAGCAGTTACGACAGGGGTGGAAGAAACACTGAAGCTTTCTTT.

V gene TRBV5-4 combines with J gene TRBJ2-7, with D uncertain. CDR3 length: 14 amino acids. The germline V gene encodes CDR1 SGHNT and CDR2 YYREEE (reference sequence). V was shortened by 3 bases and J by 2 bases, with 12 bases between the two germline ends. CDR3 DNA sequence: TGTGCCAGCAGCTCCCTAGGCCGCCCCTACGAGCAGTACTTC. Protein product: CASSSLGRPYEQYF.

The gene calls are TRBV6-5 and TRBJ1-1; 7 bases are a match to TRBD1. CDR1 MNHEY and CDR2 SVGAGI come from the germline V gene. The CDR3 length is 16 residues. The J segment lost 2 bases and the V segment lost 7 bases, leaving 13 bases of the junction unmatched. The CDR3 loop reads CASITRTGTANTEAFF. Here the CDR3 DNA reads TGTGCCAGCATCACACGGACCGGGACAGCAAACACTGAAGCTTTCTTT.

The chain carries TRBV15 and TRBJ1-1; perhaps TRBD1 as D (5 bases). The germline V and J ends were trimmed by 7 bases and 5 bases, with 20 bases remaining between them. Germline V lookup: CDR1 LNHNV, CDR2 YYDKDF (reference sequence). The CDR3 length is 15 residues. The CDR3 spells CATIQGARGGTEAFF. DNA of the CDR3: TGTGCCACCATCCAAGGGGCGCGAGGTGGAACTGAAGCTTTCTTT. Full variable domain (remainder filled in from reference TRBV15 and TRBJ1-1): DAMVIQNPRYQVTQFGKPVTLSCSQTLNHNVMYWYQQKSSQAPKLLFHYYDKDFNNEADTPDNFQSRRPNTSFCFLDIRSPGLGDTAMYLCATIQGARGGTEAFFGQGTRLTVV.

The rearrangement uses TRBV2 and TRBJ2-1; 9 bases match TRBD1. The germline V gene encodes CDR1 SNHLY and CDR2 FYNNEI. This CDR3 comprises 15 residues. J was trimmed by 6 bases and V by 5 bases; bases with no gene match: 8. In DNA, the CDR3 is TGTGCCAGCAGTCCAGACAGGGGGGCTCGCAATGAGCAGTTCTTC. This sequence encodes CASSPDRGARNEQFF. Filled out from reference TRBV2 and TRBJ2-1, the complete variable domain reads EPEVTQTPSHQVTQMGQEVILRCVPISNHLYFYWYRQILGQKVEFLVSFYNNEISEKSEIFDDQFSVERPDGSNFTLKIRSTKLEDSAMYFCASSPDRGARNEQFFGPGTRLTVL.

The chain uses TRBV5-4 and TRBJ2-2, with D tentatively TRBD1 (5 bases). The CDR3 consists of 16 residues. Germline lookup yields CDR1 SGHNT and CDR2 YYREEE (reference sequence). V lost 5 bases, J lost 1 base, and 15 bases lay in between. CDR3 amino acids: CASRNGQGRNTGELFF. CDR3 nucleotide sequence: TGTGCCAGCAGAAACGGACAAGGAAGGAACACCGGGGAGCTGTTTTTT.

The chain carries TRBV30 and TRBJ1-2; 8 nucleotides agree with TRBD1. CDR1 and CDR2 from the germline V gene are GTSNPN and SVGIG (reference sequence). This CDR3 contains 17 residues. Losses at the gene ends were 3 bases for V and 3 bases for J; bases not matched to a gene: 15. The DNA for the CDR3 is TGTGCCTGGAGAGGGGGACAGGCGTCTTCCCATTACTATGGCTACACCTTC. As protein: CAWRGGQASSHYYGYTF. Filled out from reference TRBV30 and TRBJ1-2, the complete variable domain reads SQTIHQWPATLVQPVGSPLSLECTVEGTSNPNLYWYRQAAGRGLQLLFYSVGIGQISSEVPQNLSASRPQDRQFILSSKKLLLSDSGFYLCAWRGGQASSHYYGYTFGSGTRLTVV.